A single sample is the source of the 10 T cell receptor beta chains below, sequenced in a study of cytomegalovirus exposure and HLA in healthy donors. Libraries were prepared by immunoSEQ multiplex PCR; TCRdb keeps only in-frame clonotypes and omits some of them. The top ten hold approximately 1.1% of the sample, which has tens of thousands of clones, 93% seen once. The sample taken for sequencing was PBMCs. These receptors were obtained from a woman in her twenties or thirties in good health and CMV-seropositive.

The chain employs TRBV7-9 and TRBJ2-1; maybe TRBD2 (6 bases). Trimming stripped 3 bases from V and 2 bases from J, with 14 bases between. This CDR3 region has 16 residues. Per the germline V gene, CDR1 is SEHNR and CDR2 is FQNEAQ (reference sequence). CDR3 loop: CASSFLGTQTYNEQFF. CDR3 DNA: TGTGCCAGCAGCTTCCTCGGGACTCAAACCTACAATGAGCAGTTCTTC.

The genes are TRBV4-2 and TRBJ2-6, with D possibly being TRBD1 (6 bases). The V end lost 2 bases, the J end lost 1 base, and 9 bases lay between the germline ends. CDR1 is LGHNA, CDR2 YNFKEQ, per germline. There are 16 residues in the CDR3. The CDR3 sequence: CASSQFTGSGANVLTF. Written as DNA, the CDR3 is TGTGCCAGCAGCCAATTCACAGGGTCTGGGGCCAACGTCCTGACTTTC.

The chain combines TRBV6-5 with TRBJ1-2; 8 nucleotides agree with TRBD1. Looked up from germline, CDR1 is MNHEY and CDR2 is SVGAGI. This CDR3 contains 13 residues. The trim removed 6 bases at V and 6 bases at J, leaving 6 bases unmatched. CDR3 protein: CASRQTGADGYTF. The CDR3 DNA reads as TGTGCCAGCAGGCAGACAGGGGCGGATGGCTACACCTTC.

V gene TRBV18 combines with J gene TRBJ1-1; D remains ambiguous. Trimming removed 2 bases at V and 1 base at J, with 5 bases between. This CDR3 has 13 amino acids. From germline, CDR1 is KGHSH and CDR2 LQKENI. The CDR3 sequence is CASSPTENTEAFF. CDR3 sequence (DNA): TGTGCCAGCTCACCAACTGAGAACACTGAAGCTTTCTTT.

The V call is TRBV9, the J call TRBJ2-7; 8 positions match TRBD1. The CDR3 consists of 15 residues. Germline-derived CDR1 and CDR2 are SGDLS and YYNGEE. With V trimmed by 0 bases and J by 5 bases, 7 bases remained unmatched. CDR3 DNA: TGTGCCAGCAGCGTAGGACAGGGGCGAGTTCACGAGCAGTACTTC. Protein product: CASSVGQGRVHEQYF.

The J gene is TRBJ2-7, the V gene TRBV29-1; 7 bases are shared with TRBD1. V dropped 7 bases and J dropped 4; count of bases not matched to a gene: 10. The germline V gene encodes CDR1 SQVTM and CDR2 ANQGSEA. The CDR3 totals 13 residues. In DNA form, the CDR3 reads TGCAGCGCCACGTGGACAGGAGCATACGAGCAGTACTTC. This sequence encodes CSATWTGAYEQYF.

This rearrangement joins TRBV7-6 to TRBJ2-7, with 8 bases matching TRBD2. Germline-derived CDR1 and CDR2 are SGHVS and FNYEAQ. With 5 bases clipped from V and 3 bases from J, the junction kept 9 bases outside the gene matches. The CDR3 covers 15 residues. The CDR3 DNA reads as TGTGCCAGCAGCCCCGGGACTAGTATCATCTACGAGCAGTACTTC. Encoded protein: CASSPGTSIIYEQYF.

The chain is built from TRBV6-6 and TRBJ2-1; possible D gene TRBD1, 7 bases. Germline assignment: CDR1 MNHNY and CDR2 SVGAGI (reference sequence). The CDR3 consists of 16 residues. The V end was cut by 6 bases, the J end by 0 bases, with 15 bases between. The CDR3 nucleotides read TGTGCCAGCAGGGAGGGGACAGTGAGCTCCTACAATGAGCAGTTCTTC. Amino acid sequence: CASREGTVSSYNEQFF.

Only one count was recorded for this clone. The V gene is TRBV4-3, the J gene TRBJ2-7, with 8 bases fitting TRBD1. This CDR3 spans 13 amino acids. The J segment lost 6 bases and the V segment lost 3 bases, leaving 4 bases of the junction unmatched. Germline lookup yields CDR1 LGHNA and CDR2 YSLEER. The CDR3 region is CASSHDRGREQYF. CDR3 coding DNA: TGCGCCAGCAGCCACGACAGGGGACGCGAGCAGTACTTC.

The chain links TRBV11-3 to TRBJ2-5; D unresolved. Germline V gene data show CDR1 as SGHNT and CDR2 as YENEEA. The CDR3 has 15 residues. Trimming stripped 3 bases from V and 0 bases from J, with 11 bases between. The CDR3 reads CASSLGSRHQETQYF. Here the CDR3 DNA reads TGTGCCAGCAGCTTGGGCAGCAGGCACCAAGAGACCCAGTACTTC. Full variable domain (outside the CDR3, taken from reference TRBV11-3 and TRBJ2-5): EAGVVQSPRYKIIEKKQPVAFWCNPISGHNTLYWYLQNLGQGPELLIRYENEEAVDDSQLPKDRFSAERLKGVDSTLKIQPAELGDSAVYLCASSLGSRHQETQYFGPGTRLLVL.